These 17 T cell receptor beta chains originate from one sample sequenced in a study of lymphopenia after photon versus proton radiotherapy. Using immunoSEQ multiplex PCR, the repertoire was profiled, and TCRdb retains in-frame clones only, with some absent. The table includes tens of thousands of clones, around 81% detected once. Specimen: peripheral blood, collected from a patient treated with proton-based radiotherapy. These receptors all come from a woman in her 70s with pancreatic cancer.

This clone was counted a few times. The chain has TRBV30 and TRBJ1-2; a possible D gene is TRBD1 (5 bases). The CDR3 is 15 residues long. Germline lookup yields CDR1 GTSNPN and CDR2 SVGIG (reference sequence). The germline V and J ends were trimmed by 4 bases and 5 bases, with 20 bases remaining between them. The CDR3 sequence: CAWTAGRQGQYGYTF. The CDR3 DNA sequence: TGTGCCTGGACGGCGGGTAGGCAGGGTCAATATGGCTACACCTTC.

V usage is TRBV15 and J usage is TRBJ1-2; D is unresolved. Germline V gene sequence: CDR1 LNHNV, CDR2 YYDKDF (reference sequence). The V end lost 0 bases, the J end lost 8 bases, and 13 bases lay between the germline ends. There are 14 residues in the CDR3. DNA for the CDR3: TGTGCCACCAGCAGAGATCGTGCCGCTATGGGCTACACCTTC. Encoded protein: CATSRDRAAMGYTF.

This clone was counted a single time. The V and J genes are TRBV4-1 and TRBJ1-5; maybe TRBD1 (5 bases). Trimming shortened V by 0 bases and J by 6 bases, and 12 bases separated the two germline ends. CDR3 size: 15 residues. CDR1 and CDR2 (germline): MGHRA, YSYEKL. This CDR3 reads CASSQDLGVPQPQHF. The CDR3, as DNA: TGCGCCAGCAGCCAAGATCTAGGGGTTCCTCAGCCCCAGCATTTT.

J is TRBJ1-3 and V is TRBV30, with D unresolved. The germline V gene encodes CDR1 GTSNPN and CDR2 SVGIG (reference sequence). The length of the CDR3 is 19 residues. V dropped 0 bases and J dropped 4 bases, with 25 bases sitting between them. The CDR3 DNA is TGTGCCTGGAGTGTATCCACGTGGAACCCCTCTTTCCCCGGAAACACCATATATTTT. Protein sequence: CAWSVSTWNPSFPGNTIYF.

This clone appeared a single time. The chain couples TRBV4-3 to TRBJ1-6; 7 bases fit TRBD1. Germline assignment: CDR1 LGHNA and CDR2 YSLEER. The CDR3 has 17 residues. Losses at the gene ends were 1 base for V and 7 bases for J; bases not matched to a gene: 10. The CDR3 loop reads CASSQASHGRGNSPLHF. In DNA, the CDR3 is TGCGCCAGCAGCCAAGCGTCGCACGGCAGGGGGAATTCACCCCTCCACTTT.

This clone was recorded once. The chain employs TRBV28 and TRBJ1-4; maybe TRBD1 (5 bases). Germline V lookup: CDR1 MDHEN, CDR2 SYDVKM. CDR3 length: 18 residues. Trimming stripped 2 bases from V and 1 base from J, with 17 bases between. The CDR3 DNA follows: TGTGCCAGCAGTTTACAGGGAGGGTGGTTTGAAACTAATGAAAAACTGTTTTTT. This codes for CASSLQGGWFETNEKLFF.

V usage is TRBV7-6 and J usage is TRBJ1-4; weak D call: TRBD1 (5 bases). The V gene's germline CDR1 is SGHVS and CDR2 FNYEAQ. Trimming removed 5 bases at V and 4 bases at J, with 14 bases between. This CDR3 is 15 amino acids long. CDR3 nucleotides: TGTGCCAGCAGCGCACTAAGGACACTTAATGAAAAACTGTTTTTT. This sequence encodes CASSALRTLNEKLFF.

This clone occurred once. CDR3 amino acids: CASSVARTSYNEQFF. The CDR3 region has the DNA TGTGCCAGCAGCGTAGCCAGGACCTCCTACAATGAGCAGTTCTTC. This chain links TRBV9 with TRBJ2-1; D is unresolved. With 0 bases removed from V and 0 bases from J, the gap between germline ends came to 7 bases. There are 15 residues in the CDR3. From germline, CDR1 is SGDLS and CDR2 YYNGEE.

The rearrangement links TRBV4-3 to TRBJ1-6; D is ambiguous. CDR1 is LGHNA and CDR2 is YSLEER in the germline V gene. This CDR3 contains 15 residues. V lost 0 bases and J lost 7, with 10 bases in between. The CDR3 DNA reads as TGCGCCAGCAGCCAAGATCCGGGTGGGAATTCACCCCTCCACTTT. Amino acids: CASSQDPGGNSPLHF.

The genes are TRBV9 and TRBJ2-7; D may match TRBD1 or TRBD2 (6 bases each). This CDR3 comprises 15 residues. Germline-derived CDR1 and CDR2 are SGDLS and YYNGEE. V shed 3 bases and J shed 2 bases, with 15 bases lying between them. The CDR3 spells CASSASQGGTYEQYF. CDR3 bases: TGTGCCAGCAGCGCATCACAGGGAGGAACCTACGAGCAGTACTTC.

This clone was found a few times. This chain links TRBV6-5 with TRBJ1-1; 7 bases fit TRBD1. The V segment lost 7 bases and the J segment 2 bases; nucleotides outside the gene matches: 7. Germline V gene data show CDR1 as MNHEY and CDR2 as SVGAGI. The length of the CDR3 is 14 residues. The DNA of the CDR3 is TGTGCCAGCACCCTTGACAGGGTAAACACTGAAGCTTTCTTT. As protein: CASTLDRVNTEAFF.

The V gene is TRBV28, the J gene TRBJ2-5; unclear D gene. The DNA matches TRBJ2-7 better at its end, which makes the J call doubtful. The CDR3 extends over 11 amino acids. Germline CDR1 and CDR2: MDHEN and SYDVKM. DNA for the CDR3: TGTGCCAGCAGTTCCCCCTACGAGCAGTACTTC. Its translation: CASSSPYEQYF.

This rearrangement joins TRBV1 to TRBJ1-1; the table's D call, TRBD1, was not checked against the DNA. TRBV1 is a pseudogene. There are 15 residues in the CDR3. CDR3 in DNA: TGCACCAGCAGCCCCTGTGGGCCTTCGAACACTGAAGCTTTCTTT. This translates into CTSSPCGPSNTEAFF.

V usage is TRBV27 and J usage is TRBJ2-1; 10 bases agree with TRBD2. The germline V gene encodes CDR1 MNHEY and CDR2 SMNVEV (reference sequence). The CDR3 length is 15 residues. The V segment lost 4 bases and the J segment 4 bases; nucleotides outside the gene matches: 4. CDR3 bases: TGTGCCAGCAGTTCCGGACTAGCGGAGTACAATGAGCAGTTCTTC. Protein sequence: CASSSGLAEYNEQFF.

The chain has TRBV19 and TRBJ2-1; no clear D gene. V shed 7 bases and J shed 0 bases, with 7 bases lying between them. Germline CDR1 reads LNHDA; CDR2 reads SQIVND (reference sequence). This CDR3 is 13 amino acids long. CDR3 nucleotide sequence: TGTGCCAGTAAACCAGACTCCTACAATGAGCAGTTCTTC. It yields the protein CASKPDSYNEQFF.

To note about this clone: The sample has other DNA sequences that encode this CDR3 too. The V gene is TRBV11-2, the J gene TRBJ1-1; D gene uncertain. Germline CDR1 SGHAT, CDR2 FQNNGV. This CDR3 has 13 amino acids. V was shortened by 6 bases and J by 4 bases, with 12 bases between the two germline ends. CDR3 protein: CASSLRDGTEAFF. The CDR3, as DNA: TGTGCCAGCAGTTTGAGGGATGGCACTGAAGCTTTCTTT.

This chain joins TRBV29-1 and TRBJ1-1, with 8 nucleotides matching TRBD1. From germline, CDR1 is SQVTM and CDR2 ANQGSEA. The trim removed 7 bases at V and 0 bases at J, leaving 10 bases unmatched. The CDR3 spans 15 residues. CDR3 in amino acids: CSAPRQGRVNTEAFF. Written as DNA, the CDR3 is TGCAGCGCCCCCCGACAGGGGCGAGTGAACACTGAAGCTTTCTTT.